Listed here are 13 T cell receptor beta chains from one sample, sequenced in a study of blood T cell repertoires in COVID-19 (dated by TCRdb to 2019 to 2021). The method was the immunoSEQ multiplex PCR assay. The immuneACCESS repertoire file appears here via TCRdb, limited to in-frame rearrangements. These files lack a portion of the clones; in checked studies, under half of the deficit traces to unresolved V genes, and the cause of the others is not known. This sample has about 240,000 clones in its table, and around 88% of those were observed once. The ten largest clones take up 2.5% to 3.5% of the sample. The material sequenced was PBMCs or T cells enriched from blood (not recorded which). The receptors here all came from a woman between 40 and 50 years old with acute COVID-19.

This chain uses TRBV5-8 with TRBJ1-2, with no clear D. V lost 4 bases to trimming and J lost 8 bases, with 15 bases between them. There are 13 residues in the CDR3. Germline CDR1 is SGHTS and CDR2 is YDEGEE. The CDR3 DNA follows: TGTGCCAGCAGCCTGACAAACACATTGGGCTACACCTTC. This sequence encodes CASSLTNTLGYTF.

The chain recombines TRBV19 with TRBJ2-3; possibly TRBD2 for D (6 bases). The V end was cut by 3 bases, the J end by 4 bases, with 14 bases between. The length of the CDR3 is 15 residues. Germline CDR1 reads LNHDA; CDR2 reads SQIVND (reference sequence). The CDR3 DNA follows: TGTGCCAGTAGTATGACTAGTATCGGTGCAGATACGCAGTATTTT. This sequence encodes CASSMTSIGADTQYF.

The chain recombines TRBV3-1 (or the pseudogene TRBV3-2) with TRBJ2-7, with 7 positions matching TRBD2. The CDR3 covers 13 residues. Germline CDR1 and CDR2: LGHDT and YNNKEL (reference sequence). Trimming cost V 7 bases and J 6 bases; bases outside gene matches: 9. CDR3 in DNA: TGTGCCAGCACCCCCCCGGGACTAAGCGAGCAGTACTTC. Translation gives CASTPPGLSEQYF.

This chain connects TRBV29-1 to TRBJ2-5; the match to TRBD2 covers 13 bases. The CDR3 runs 15 residues. CDR1 and CDR2 from the germline V gene are SQVTM and ANQGSEA. V lost 6 bases, J lost 4 bases, and 8 bases stayed unmatched. CDR3 sequence: CSVRILAGGGETQYF. CDR3 nucleotides: TGCAGCGTCCGAATACTAGCGGGAGGGGGAGAGACCCAGTACTTC. Full variable domain (outside the CDR3, taken from reference TRBV29-1 and TRBJ2-5): SAVISQKPSRDICQRGTSLTIQCQVDSQVTMMFWYRQQPGQSLTLIATANQGSEATYESGFVIDKFPISRPNLTFSTLTVSNMSPEDSSIYLCSVRILAGGGETQYFGPGTRLLVL.

V is TRBV15 and J is TRBJ1-4, with D hard to call. This CDR3 is built from 16 residues. CDR1 and CDR2 from the germline V gene are LNHNV and YYDKDF (reference sequence). Trimming shortened V by 0 bases and J by 0 bases, and 8 bases separated the two germline ends. The CDR3 here is CATSRDGSATNEKLFF. CDR3 bases: TGTGCCACCAGCAGAGACGGGAGTGCAACTAATGAAAAACTGTTTTTT.

The chain uses TRBV19 and TRBJ1-1; 12 bases are shared with TRBD1. Per the germline V gene, CDR1 is LNHDA and CDR2 is SQIVND (reference sequence). CDR3 length equals 16 residues. V lost 7 bases, J lost 5 bases, and 11 bases stayed unmatched. In DNA form, the CDR3 reads TGTGCCAGTACCAAGACCGGGACAGGGGGCCTGACTGAAGCTTTCTTT. The encoded protein is CASTKTGTGGLTEAFF.

V is TRBV24-1 and J is TRBJ2-3, with 8 positions matching TRBD2. Germline V gene data show CDR1 as KGHDR and CDR2 as SFDVKD. J was trimmed by 5 bases and V by 1 base; bases with no gene match: 4. The CDR3 spans 15 residues. The CDR3 region has the DNA TGTGCCACCAGTGATTTAGCGGGAGCTAAAGATACGCAGTATTTT. Translating it yields CATSDLAGAKDTQYF.

The chain combines TRBV19 with TRBJ2-2, with TRBD1 identical over 8 bases. The CDR3 contains 17 residues. Germline trimming cut 0 bases from V and 5 bases from J; bases unmatched to any gene: 8. Germline CDR1 is LNHDA and CDR2 is SQIVND (reference sequence). The CDR3 DNA reads TGTGCCAGTAGTATAGATCCCTGGACAGGGATAACCGGGGAGCTGTTTTTT. Protein: CASSIDPWTGITGELFF.

The chain's CDR3 is CASSARSFPQGGQQYF. CDR3 bases: TGTGCCAGCAGTGCGCGGTCCTTTCCACAGGGGGGACAGCAGTACTTC. This sequence joins TRBV9 and TRBJ2-7, with TRBD1 matching over 8 bases. The CDR3 runs to 16 residues. With 5 bases clipped from V and 8 bases from J, the junction kept 18 bases outside the gene matches. In germline, CDR1 is SGDLS, CDR2 YYNGEE.

The chain is built from TRBV7-2 and TRBJ1-5; D is uncertain. The V gene's germline CDR1 is SGHTA and CDR2 FQGNSA. Trimming left V 5 bases short and J 0 bases short, with 14 bases between. The CDR3 totals 16 residues. The CDR3 nucleotides are TGTGCCAGCAGCATAAAGGGAGGTTATAGCAATCAGCCCCAGCATTTT. The encoded protein is CASSIKGGYSNQPQHF. Full variable domain (remainder filled in from reference TRBV7-2 and TRBJ1-5): GAGVSQSPSNKVTEKGKDVELRCDPISGHTALYWYRQSLGQGLEFLIYFQGNSAPDKSGLPSDRFSAERTGGSVSTLTIQRTQQEDSAVYLCASSIKGGYSNQPQHFGDGTRLSIL.

This rearrangement joins TRBV3-1 (or the pseudogene TRBV3-2) to TRBJ2-1; TRBD2 matches at 9 bases. The V segment lost 3 bases and the J segment 8 bases; nucleotides outside the gene matches: 11. The CDR3 loop spans 16 amino acids. Germline CDR1 is LGHDT and CDR2 is YNNKEL (reference sequence). In DNA, the CDR3 is TGTGCCAGCAGCCACGTCCGGGGACTAGCTGTCCATGAGCAGTTCTTC. As protein: CASSHVRGLAVHEQFF.

The CDR3 is CASSMRQWGDEQYF. DNA of the CDR3: TGTGCCAGTAGTATGCGACAATGGGGGGACGAGCAGTACTTC. The V gene is TRBV19, the J gene TRBJ2-7, with D perhaps matching TRBD2 (6 bases). Germline CDR1 reads LNHDA; CDR2 reads SQIVND (reference sequence). This CDR3 is 14 amino acids long. Trimming pared 3 bases from V and 5 bases from J, leaving 14 bases between. Variable domain in full (rest from reference TRBV19 and TRBJ2-7): DGGITQSPKYLFRKEGQNVTLSCEQNLNHDAMYWYRQDPGQGLRLIYYSQIVNDFQKGDIAEGYSVSREKKESFPLTVTSAQKNPTAFYLCASSMRQWGDEQYFGPGTRLTVT.

J is TRBJ2-1 and V is TRBV10-3; D is ambiguous. The CDR3 covers 12 residues. Deletions cut 8 bases from V and 2 bases from J, with 7 bases between. The germline CDR1 and CDR2 sequences are ENHRY and SYGVKD. In DNA form, the CDR3 reads TGTGCCATCTCAGAACCCTACAATGAGCAGTTCTTC. This translates into CAISEPYNEQFF.